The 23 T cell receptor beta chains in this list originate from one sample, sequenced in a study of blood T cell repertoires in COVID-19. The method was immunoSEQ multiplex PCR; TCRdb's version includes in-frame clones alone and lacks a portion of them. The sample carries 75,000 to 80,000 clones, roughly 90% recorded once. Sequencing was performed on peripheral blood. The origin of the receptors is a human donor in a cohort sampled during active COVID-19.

The CDR3 loop reads CASSLFTGNSNQPQHF. In DNA, the CDR3 is TGTGCCAGCAGCTTATTTACAGGGAATAGCAATCAGCCCCAGCATTTT. This chain uses TRBV7-9 with TRBJ1-5; tentative D call: TRBD1 (6 bases). CDR1 is SEHNR and CDR2 is FQNEAQ in the germline V gene (reference sequence). This CDR3 is built from 16 residues. Trimming pared 2 bases from V and 0 bases from J, leaving 11 bases between.

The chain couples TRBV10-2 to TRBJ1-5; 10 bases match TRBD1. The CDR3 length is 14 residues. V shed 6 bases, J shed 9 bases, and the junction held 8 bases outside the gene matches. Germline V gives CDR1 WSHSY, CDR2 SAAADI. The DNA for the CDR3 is TGCGCCAGCAGCGGACAGGGGGGGCGTTGGCCCCAGCATTTT. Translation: CASSGQGGRWPQHF.

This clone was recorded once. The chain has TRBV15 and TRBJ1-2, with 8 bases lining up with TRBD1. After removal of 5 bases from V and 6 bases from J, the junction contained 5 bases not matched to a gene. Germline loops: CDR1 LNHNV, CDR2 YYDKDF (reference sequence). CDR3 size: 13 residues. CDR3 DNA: TGTGCCACCAGCCGCCGGGACAGGCATGGCTACACCTTC. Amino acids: CATSRRDRHGYTF.

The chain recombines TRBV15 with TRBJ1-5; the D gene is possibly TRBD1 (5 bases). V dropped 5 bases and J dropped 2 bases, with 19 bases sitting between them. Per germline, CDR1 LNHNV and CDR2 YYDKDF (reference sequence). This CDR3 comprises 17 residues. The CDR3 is CATSPRGAGGGNQPQHF. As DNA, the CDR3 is TGTGCCACCAGCCCCCGTGGGGCCGGGGGTGGCAATCAGCCCCAGCATTTT.

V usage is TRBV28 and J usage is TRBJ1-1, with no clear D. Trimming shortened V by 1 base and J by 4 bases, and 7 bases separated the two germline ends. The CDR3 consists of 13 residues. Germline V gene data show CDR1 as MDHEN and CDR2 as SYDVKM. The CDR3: CASSLFFSTEAFF. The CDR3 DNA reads TGTGCCAGCAGTTTATTTTTCAGCACTGAAGCTTTCTTT.

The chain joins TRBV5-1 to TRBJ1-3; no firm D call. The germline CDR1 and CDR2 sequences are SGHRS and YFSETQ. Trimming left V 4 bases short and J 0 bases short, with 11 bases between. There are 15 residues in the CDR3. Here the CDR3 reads CASSPQSSSGNTIYF. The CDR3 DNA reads TGCGCCAGCAGCCCACAGTCTTCCTCTGGAAACACCATATATTTT. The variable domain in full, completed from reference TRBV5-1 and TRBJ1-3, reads KAGVTQTPRYLIKTRGQQVTLSCSPISGHRSVSWYQQTPGQGLQFLFEYFSETQRNKGNFPGRFSGRQFSNSRSEMNVSTLELGDSALYLCASSPQSSSGNTIYFGEGSWLTVV.

CDR3 in amino acids: CASSFRVDNSPLHF. In nucleotides, the CDR3 is TGCGCCAGCAGCTTCAGGGTTGATAATTCACCCCTCCACTTT. The genes are TRBV5-1 and TRBJ1-6; D perhaps matches TRBD1 (5 bases). This CDR3 is 14 amino acids long. V shed 2 bases and J shed 5 bases, with 8 bases lying between them. Germline CDR1 is SGHRS and CDR2 is YFSETQ.

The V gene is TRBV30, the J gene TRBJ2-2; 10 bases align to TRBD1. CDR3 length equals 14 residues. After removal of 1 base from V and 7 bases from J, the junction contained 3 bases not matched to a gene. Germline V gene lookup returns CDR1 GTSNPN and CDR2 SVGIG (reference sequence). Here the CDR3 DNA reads TGTGCCTGGAGTGGGACAGGGGGTATCGGGGAGCTGTTTTTT. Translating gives CAWSGTGGIGELFF.

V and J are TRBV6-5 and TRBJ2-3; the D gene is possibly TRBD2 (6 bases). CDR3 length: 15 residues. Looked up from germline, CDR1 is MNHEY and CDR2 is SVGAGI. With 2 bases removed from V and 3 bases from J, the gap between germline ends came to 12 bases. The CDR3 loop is CASSYGQEGTDTQYF. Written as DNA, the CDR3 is TGTGCCAGCAGTTACGGTCAGGAGGGGACAGATACGCAGTATTTT.

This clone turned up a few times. CDR3 sequence: CASSLLGSSGKITDTQYF. The CDR3 coding sequence is TGTGCCAGCAGTTTACTAGGGTCTAGCGGGAAAATCACAGATACGCAGTATTTT. V and J are TRBV27 and TRBJ2-3, with TRBD2 matching over 9 bases. This CDR3 is 18 amino acids long. The germline V gene encodes CDR1 MNHEY and CDR2 SMNVEV (reference sequence). Trimming took 2 bases from V and 2 from J; bases not matched to a gene: 11.

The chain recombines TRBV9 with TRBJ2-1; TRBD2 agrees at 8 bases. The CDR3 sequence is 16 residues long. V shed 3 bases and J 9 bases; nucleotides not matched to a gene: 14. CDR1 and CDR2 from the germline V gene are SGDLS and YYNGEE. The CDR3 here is CASSALGGGPLIEQFF. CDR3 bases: TGTGCCAGCAGCGCTCTCGGGGGGGGACCCCTGATTGAGCAGTTCTTC.

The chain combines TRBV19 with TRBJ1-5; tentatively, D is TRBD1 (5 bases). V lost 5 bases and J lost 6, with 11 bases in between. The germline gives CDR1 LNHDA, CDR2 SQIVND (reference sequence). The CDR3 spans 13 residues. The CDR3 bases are TGTGCCAGTAGTCACGACAGATCTCAGCCCCAGCATTTT. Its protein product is CASSHDRSQPQHF.

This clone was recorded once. Here the CDR3 reads CASRAGSSTDTQYF. DNA of the CDR3: TGCGCCAGCCGGGCGGGGTCTAGCACAGATACGCAGTATTTT. The genes are TRBV5-1 and TRBJ2-3; a weak D match, TRBD2 (6 bases). Germline V lookup: CDR1 SGHRS, CDR2 YFSETQ. This CDR3 is 14 amino acids long. The V and J ends lost 7 bases and 0 bases respectively, with 12 bases between them.

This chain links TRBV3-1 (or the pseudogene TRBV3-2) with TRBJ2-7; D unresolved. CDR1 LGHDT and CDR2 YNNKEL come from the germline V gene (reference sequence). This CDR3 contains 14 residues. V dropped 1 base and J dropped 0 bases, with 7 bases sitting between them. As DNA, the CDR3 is TGTGCCAGCAGCCAAGTATCAGGCTCCTACGAGCAGTACTTC. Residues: CASSQVSGSYEQYF.

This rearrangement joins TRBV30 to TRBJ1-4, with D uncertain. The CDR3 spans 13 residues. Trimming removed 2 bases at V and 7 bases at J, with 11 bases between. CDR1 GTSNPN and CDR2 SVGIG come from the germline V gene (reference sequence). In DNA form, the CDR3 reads TGTGCCTGGAGTCGTCGGGGTGGTGAAAAACTGTTTTTT. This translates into CAWSRRGGEKLFF.

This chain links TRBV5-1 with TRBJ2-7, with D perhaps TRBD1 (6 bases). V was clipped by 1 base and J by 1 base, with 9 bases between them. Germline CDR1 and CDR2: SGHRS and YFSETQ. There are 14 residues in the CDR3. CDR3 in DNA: TGCGCCAGCAGCTTGACCGGGACATCCTACGAGCAGTACTTC. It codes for CASSLTGTSYEQYF.

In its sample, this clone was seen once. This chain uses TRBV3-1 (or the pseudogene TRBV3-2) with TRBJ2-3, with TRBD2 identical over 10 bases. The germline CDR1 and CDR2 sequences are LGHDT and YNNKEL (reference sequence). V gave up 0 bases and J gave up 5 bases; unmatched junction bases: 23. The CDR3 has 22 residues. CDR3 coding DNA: TGTGCCAGCAGCCAAGATGTCCGCTCTCGTGGGACGAGCGGGAGGGAGAGAGATACGCAGTATTTT. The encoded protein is CASSQDVRSRGTSGRERDTQYF.

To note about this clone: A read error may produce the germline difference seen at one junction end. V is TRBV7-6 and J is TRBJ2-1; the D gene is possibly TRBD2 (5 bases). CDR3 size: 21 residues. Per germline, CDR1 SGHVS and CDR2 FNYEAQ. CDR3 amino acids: CASTLVRPGPAGKDPHNEQFF. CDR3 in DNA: TGTGCCAGCACCCTCGTACGCCCCGGTCCGGCCGGGAAGGATCCACACAACGAGCAGTTCTTC.

The CDR3 DNA reads TGTGCCACGAAGAGCGGGGAGCTGTTTTTT. Amino acids: CATKSGELFF. The J gene is TRBJ2-2, the V gene TRBV19; D remains ambiguous. The CDR3 has 10 residues. V dropped 10 bases and J dropped 7 bases, with 7 bases sitting between them. The germline CDR1 and CDR2 sequences are LNHDA and SQIVND (reference sequence).

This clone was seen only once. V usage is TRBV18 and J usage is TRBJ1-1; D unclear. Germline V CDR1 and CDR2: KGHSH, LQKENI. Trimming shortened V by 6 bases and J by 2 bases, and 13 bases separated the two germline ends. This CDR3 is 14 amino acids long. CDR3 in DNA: TGTGCCAGCTCCCCTGCCGGGAAAAACACTGAAGCTTTCTTT. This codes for CASSPAGKNTEAFF.

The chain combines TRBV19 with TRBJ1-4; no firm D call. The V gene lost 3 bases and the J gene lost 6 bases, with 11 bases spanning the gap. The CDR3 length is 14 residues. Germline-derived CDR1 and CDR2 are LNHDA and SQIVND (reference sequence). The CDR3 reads CASSIGGFDEKLFF. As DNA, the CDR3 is TGTGCCAGTAGTATCGGCGGGTTCGATGAAAAACTGTTTTTT.

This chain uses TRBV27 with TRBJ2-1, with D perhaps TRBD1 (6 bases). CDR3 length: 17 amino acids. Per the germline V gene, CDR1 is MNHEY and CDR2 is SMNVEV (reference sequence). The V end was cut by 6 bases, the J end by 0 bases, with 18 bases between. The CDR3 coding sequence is TGTGCCAGCAGACCCATCCCACAGGGCCGCTCCTACAATGAGCAGTTCTTC. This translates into CASRPIPQGRSYNEQFF.

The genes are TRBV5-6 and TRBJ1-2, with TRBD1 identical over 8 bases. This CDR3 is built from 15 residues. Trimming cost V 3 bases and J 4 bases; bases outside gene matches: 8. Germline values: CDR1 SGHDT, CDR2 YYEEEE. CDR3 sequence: CASSSTGQGTYGYTF. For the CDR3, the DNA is TGTGCCAGCAGCTCGACTGGACAGGGAACCTATGGCTACACCTTC.